These 7 T cell receptor beta chains were all obtained from the same sample, sequenced in a study of cytomegalovirus exposure and HLA in healthy donors. 13 Jbeta primers and 60 Vbeta primers were used for the PCR. TCRdb's table, derived via immunoSEQ multiplex PCR, lists solely in-frame clones and lacks some. The sample yields 150,000 to 250,000 clones, 79% seen once. The material sequenced was PBMCs. The source is a girl under 18 in good health and CMV-seropositive.

The gene calls are TRBV27 and TRBJ2-5, with D tentatively TRBD1 (6 bases). Trimming took 5 bases from V and 0 from J, leaving 13 bases between them. The V gene's germline CDR1 is MNHEY and CDR2 SMNVEV (reference sequence). The CDR3 consists of 15 residues. The CDR3: CASSPQGSHQETQYF. The CDR3, as DNA: TGTGCCAGCAGTCCCCAGGGGTCACACCAAGAGACCCAGTACTTC.

J is TRBJ2-1 and V is TRBV6-4; D possibly corresponds to TRBD1 (6 bases). Trimming removed 2 bases at V and 13 bases at J, with 15 bases between. The V gene's germline CDR1 is MRHNA and CDR2 SNTAGT. The CDR3 is 13 residues long. The CDR3 sequence: CASSDRDTAHQFF. The CDR3 nucleotides are TGTGCCAGCAGTGACCGGGACACCGCGCATCAGTTCTTC.

The chain employs TRBV19 and TRBJ2-3, with 12 bases fitting TRBD1. The CDR3 is 17 residues long. Germline-derived CDR1 and CDR2 are LNHDA and SQIVND (reference sequence). The V and J ends lost 2 bases and 5 bases, in that order; junction bases with no gene match: 8. Here the CDR3 reads CASSISPGQGAGDTQYF. The CDR3 nucleotides are TGTGCCAGTAGTATATCCCCGGGACAGGGGGCGGGAGATACGCAGTATTTT.

V is TRBV7-2 and J is TRBJ2-7; 9 nucleotides match TRBD1. Losses at the gene ends were 5 bases for V and 2 bases for J; bases not matched to a gene: 10. Germline V gene lookup returns CDR1 SGHTA and CDR2 FQGNSA. This CDR3 is 16 amino acids long. In nucleotides, the CDR3 is TGTGCCAGCAGCCTACTCTCGGGACAGGGAGCCTACGAGCAGTACTTC. It specifies CASSLLSGQGAYEQYF.

The CDR3 region has the DNA TGTGCCAGCAGCGGACAGGCCCAAGAGACCCAGTACTTC. It translates to CASSGQAQETQYF. V usage is TRBV9 and J usage is TRBJ2-5; possibly TRBD1 for D (6 bases). Germline-derived CDR1 and CDR2 are SGDLS and YYNGEE. The CDR3 consists of 13 residues. Trimming removed 3 bases at V and 1 base at J, with 7 bases between.

In this sample, this clone turned up a few times. The V gene is TRBV7-2, the J gene TRBJ2-7, with a tentative D call TRBD1 (5 bases). CDR1 and CDR2 (germline): SGHTA, FQGNSA. The V end lost 1 base, the J end lost 3 bases, and 7 bases lay between the germline ends. This CDR3 is 13 amino acids long. The CDR3 is CASSLGRDYEQYF. As DNA, the CDR3 is TGTGCCAGCAGCTTAGGCAGGGACTACGAGCAGTACTTC. Based on the CDR3 plus reference TRBV7-2 and TRBJ2-7, the full variable domain is GAGVSQSPSNKVTEKGKDVELRCDPISGHTALYWYRQSLGQGLEFLIYFQGNSAPDKSGLPSDRFSAERTGGSVSTLTIQRTQQEDSAVYLCASSLGRDYEQYFGPGTRLTVT.

The chain combines TRBV7-2 with TRBJ1-2, with D perhaps TRBD1 (5 bases). From germline, CDR1 is SGHTA and CDR2 FQGNSA. V was trimmed by 3 bases and J by 3 bases, leaving 8 bases between them. The length of the CDR3 is 13 residues. In nucleotides, the CDR3 is TGTGCCAGCAGCTTTCCGGGGGACTATGGCTACACCTTC. Translated: CASSFPGDYGYTF.